This T cell receptor beta chain was sequenced during a study of T-cell memory formation after mild COVID-19. Study-wide results and caveats: The authors did not confirm SARS-CoV-2 specificity of second-wave clones peaking day 37.

CDR3 length: 14 residues. The V end was cut by 3 bases, the J end by 2 bases, with 9 bases between. Germline values: CDR1 KGHDR, CDR2 SFDVKD. This clonotype has a handful of counts. Its antigen is currently unknown. Barcoded TCR alpha and TCR beta cDNA libraries with UMIs came from 5'RACE using constant-segment primers. TCRdb passed the 5' RACE reads through MiXCR, listing each CDR3 protein once. The sample has some 320,000 distinct CDR3 sequences, approximately 15% seen once. The rearrangement uses TRBV24-1 and TRBJ1-2; D not resolved. This sequence originates from a man aged 18 to 29 who had mild COVID-19 (a few samples of this study predate the infection). Cell type and time point are not known. Material: PBMCs or a T cell subset sorted from them (not recorded which). CDR3 in amino acids: CATSDATGNYGYTF. CDR3 nucleotide sequence: TGTGCCACCAGTGATGCGACGGGGAACTATGGCTACACCTTC.